The entry that follows covers one T cell receptor beta chain sequence. What it recognizes is unknown. Time point defined: newly diagnosed GD, antithyroid drugs for less than 3 months. Preparation of the TCR library used RNA extracted from PBMCs. The data derive from a study of regulatory T cells in long-lasting Graves disease. Findings and limits, study-wide: Gene preferences differed: TRBV28, TRBJ1-2, TRBJ2-5 in persistent cases.

Trimming took off 4 bases at V and 4 bases at J, with 11 bases between the two ends. Looked up from germline, CDR1 is MNHNS and CDR2 is SASEGT. The CDR3 spans 14 residues. Arm-PCR of CDR3 regions and iRepertoire HTBI primers were the basis on which TCR beta libraries were built. MiXCR, run by TCRdb on the multiplex PCR reads, gives a single entry per CDR3 protein. The repertoire includes some 330,000 distinct CDR3 sequences, about an eighth of them detected once, and approximately 17% sits in the top ten. The same specimen was also included in a second study, on T cells in Graves' hyperthyroidism and ophthalmopathy. That source adds: An absence of ophthalmopathy progression within 18 months meant stable Graves' hyperthyroidism. Separation of ophthalmopathy from stable hyperthyroidism was achieved by a 13 V-J model.

The sequencing here drew on peripheral blood mononuclear cells (PBMCs), taken at new diagnosis, from a patient treated with antithyroid drugs. V and J are TRBV6-1 and TRBJ2-1, with D possibly TRBD1 on 5 matching bases. This TCR was sampled from a woman under 30 with Graves disease. CDR3: CASSGSTDYNEQFF. CDR3 sequence (DNA): TGTGCCAGCAGTGGCTCGACAGATTACAATGAGCAGTTCTTC.